A selection of T cell receptor beta chains follows, all from one sample in a study of blood T cell repertoires in COVID-19. Sequencing used immunoSEQ multiplex PCR; TCRdb keeps in-frame clones, though not all of them. The sample carries about 160,000 clones, 82% recorded once. Sequenced: peripheral blood. These receptors all stem from a woman in her 40s with COVID-19, enrolled during active disease. The CDR3 runs from the conserved cysteine through the conserved F or W. The order of the fields is D gene, J gene, clone size, V gene, CDR3 protein, CDR3 DNA. A D gene is named only where the DNA matches it firmly. Clone sizes are given selectively: once, few, many, or a class where the clone is expanded.

NA	TRBJ1-2	NA	TRBV3-1/TRBV3-2	CASSQGGGYYGYTF	TGTGCCAGCAGCCAAGGTGGAGGGTACTATGGCTACACCTTC
TRBD2	TRBJ2-3	once	TRBV24-1	CATSELGSGKTDTQYF	TGTGCCACCAGTGAGTTGGGGAGCGGGAAGACAGATACGCAGTATTTT
TRBD1	TRBJ1-3	NA	TRBV10-1	CASSDRAPTGPGNTIYF	TGCGCCAGCAGTGATAGGGCCCCGACAGGGCCTGGAAACACCATATATTTT
NA	TRBJ1-1	NA	TRBV6-1	CASSEKGVYLIGNTEAFF	TGTGCCAGCAGTGAAAAGGGGGTATACTTAATCGGGAACACTGAAGCTTTCTTT
NA	TRBJ2-1	NA	TRBV9	CASGAEVSYNEQFF	TGTGCCAGCGGGGCGGAAGTATCGTACAATGAGCAGTTCTTC
TRBD1	TRBJ1-2	many	TRBV6-6	CASSPTGDYGYTF	TGTGCCAGCAGTCCAACAGGGGACTATGGCTACACCTTC
NA	TRBJ1-4	few	TRBV5-6	CASSSKLLTTRTNEKLFF	TGTGCCAGCAGCTCCAAATTATTGACAACTAGGACTAATGAAAAACTGTTTTTT
TRBD1	TRBJ1-3	NA	TRBV3-1/TRBV3-2	CASSQTGQGISGNTIYF	TGTGCCAGCAGCCAAACGGGACAGGGAATTTCTGGAAACACCATATATTTT
TRBD1	TRBJ1-4	NA	TRBV11-2	CASTLGQTTNEKLFF	TGTGCCAGCACCCTGGGACAGACAACTAATGAAAAACTGTTTTTT
NA	TRBJ2-7	NA	TRBV9	CASSSWAVSYEQYF	TGTGCCAGCAGCTCCTGGGCAGTCTCCTACGAGCAGTACTTC
TRBD2	TRBJ2-7	few	TRBV29-1	CSAGGGGRYEQYF	TGCAGCGCCGGGGGAGGCGGGAGGTACGAGCAGTACTTC
NA	TRBJ1-6	NA	TRBV4-1	CASSLRRGGRSPLHF	TGCGCCAGCAGCCTCCGGCGGGGGGGCCGGTCACCCCTCCACTTT
TRBD2	TRBJ2-2	once	TRBV5-4	CASSDNTNLADTSGELFF	TGTGCCAGCAGTGACAATACAAATCTAGCGGATACTTCCGGGGAGCTGTTTTTT
NA	TRBJ2-6	many	TRBV15	CATSRDEGSGANVLTF	TGTGCCACCAGCAGAGATGAGGGCTCTGGGGCCAACGTCCTGACTTTC
NA	TRBJ2-6	few	TRBV7-2	CASSAGGSGANVLTF	TGTGCCAGCAGCGCAGGAGGAAGTGGGGCCAACGTCCTGACTTTC
TRBD1	TRBJ1-4	NA	TRBV19	CASSPWGQGNEKLFF	TGTGCCAGTAGTCCCTGGGGACAGGGAAATGAAAAACTGTTTTTT
TRBD1	TRBJ2-2	NA	TRBV2	CASRPTGDHGELFF	TGTGCCAGCAGACCTACAGGGGACCACGGGGAGCTGTTTTTT
TRBD2	TRBJ2-1	NA	TRBV2	CASSELAGGPSEQFF	TGTGCCAGCAGCGAACTAGCGGGGGGGCCAAGTGAGCAGTTCTTC
TRBD2	TRBJ2-1	NA	TRBV2	CASSASKTSGFGGEQFF	TGTGCCAGCAGTGCATCCAAGACTAGCGGCTTTGGGGGTGAGCAGTTCTTC
NA	TRBJ2-3	NA	TRBV4-2	CASSQPNLARSTDTQYF	TGTGCCAGCAGCCAACCAAACCTAGCGCGAAGCACAGATACGCAGTATTTT
TRBD1	TRBJ1-1	once	TRBV15	CATSRDFGQGSEAFF	TGTGCCACCAGCAGAGATTTTGGACAGGGCTCTGAAGCTTTCTTT
NA	TRBJ1-6	NA	TRBV3-1/TRBV3-2	CASSRHDPVRSYNSPLHF	TGTGCCAGCAGCCGACACGACCCGGTTAGATCCTATAATTCACCCCTCCACTTT
NA	TRBJ2-3	NA	TRBV10-1	CASSESGATDTQYF	TGCGCCAGCAGTGAGTCGGGGGCCACAGATACGCAGTATTTT
TRBD2	TRBJ2-1	NA	TRBV28	CASSPQLAGVREQFF	TGTGCCAGCAGTCCCCAACTAGCGGGAGTGCGTGAGCAGTTCTTC
TRBD1	TRBJ2-5	NA	TRBV19	CASSIQGTGKETQYF	TGTGCCAGTAGTATCCAAGGGACAGGAAAAGAGACCCAGTACTTC
TRBD1	TRBJ1-1	NA	TRBV6-1	CASSEWSRGAEAFF	TGTGCCAGCAGTGAATGGAGCAGGGGGGCTGAAGCTTTCTTT
NA	TRBJ2-3	NA	TRBV7-3	CASSSTRSTDTQYF	TGTGCCAGCAGCTCGACTAGGAGCACAGATACGCAGTATTTT
NA	TRBJ2-5	NA	TRBV4-1	CASSQESGGETQYF	TGCGCCAGCAGCCAAGAGTCGGGGGGCGAGACCCAGTACTTC
NA	TRBJ1-5	NA	TRBV28	CASSLYGRGHNQPQHF	TGTGCCAGCAGTTTATACGGCAGGGGTCATAATCAGCCCCAGCATTTT
NA	TRBJ1-6	NA	TRBV28	CASGTTGPNSPLHF	TGTGCCAGCGGGACCACAGGGCCTAATTCACCCCTCCACTTT
TRBD1	TRBJ1-6	NA	TRBV19	CASSIATGGNSPLHF	TGTGCCAGTAGTATTGCGACAGGGGGTAATTCACCCCTCCACTTT
NA	TRBJ2-3	NA	TRBV11-2	CASSPRRGGTDTQYF	TGTGCCAGCAGCCCTAGGAGGGGTGGGACAGATACGCAGTATTTT